This T cell receptor (beta chain) was observed in a study of blood T cell repertoires in COVID-19. Background on the study: Sites in the United States, Italy and Spain provided acute and convalescent COVID-19 samples.

This clone was seen only a few times. Authors' processing steps: Estimates of nucleated cell counts were drawn from the amplification of reference gene primers. Clones were sequenced by immunoSEQ multiplex PCR, and TCRdb holds only the in-frame ones, with some missing. D and trimming were read from the DNA, whereas the V and J calls and clone size are those reported in that table. The sample carries tens of thousands of clones, around four fifths recorded once. The receptor comes from a man aged 35 to 55 with acute or convalescent COVID-19. Sequencing used peripheral blood.

CDR3: CAISENRGTGANVLTF. CDR3 nucleotide sequence: TGTGCCATCAGTGAAAATCGGGGAACTGGGGCCAACGTCCTGACTTTC. The chain has TRBV10-3 and TRBJ2-6; a possible D gene is TRBD2 (5 bases). The CDR3 loop spans 16 amino acids. V was cut by 3 bases and J by 2 bases, with 11 bases left in between. Looked up from germline, CDR1 is ENHRY and CDR2 is SYGVKD.